This T cell receptor (beta chain) is drawn from a study of cytomegalovirus exposure and HLA in healthy donors. Amplification used 60 Vbeta primers and 13 Jbeta primers. Data came from immunoSEQ multiplex PCR; TCRdb stores just in-frame clones and leaves some out. This table has hundreds of thousands of clones, approximately 80% appearing once. Trimming pared 7 bases from V and 1 base from J, leaving 16 bases between. CDR1 and CDR2 (germline): MNHEY, SMNVEV (reference sequence). The length of the CDR3 is 15 residues. The sequence was collected from a girl aged 2 to 9 in good health and CMV-seronegative. Sequenced: PBMCs. The chain uses TRBV27 and TRBJ1-2; D is unclear. CDR3 sequence (DNA): TGTGCCAGCATGCTACGGTTTCGACTTAACTATGGCTACACCTTC. Encoded protein: CASMLRFRLNYGYTF.